This T cell receptor beta chain came from a study of identical twins. From the 5' RACE reads, TCRdb called clonotypes with MiXCR, one entry per CDR3 protein. The data show fewer than 900,000 distinct CDR3 sequences, less than 25% seen once. Among all donors, each was a healthy Caucasian. The same sample was also used in a study of T cells expressing NK-cell markers. Turning to that study: All TCR beta repertoires analysed originated from sorted CD3+CD56+NKG2C+, CD3+CD56+NKG2C- and CD3+CD56-NKG2C+ T cells. Several donors showed dominant NKG2C+ clonotypes comprising about 1.0-7.5% of their CD8+ T cells. One observes that, in a few donors, these clonotypes were also the leading ones within the CD3+CD56-NKG2C+ fraction.

This receptor was taken from a young woman in good health. What was sequenced was PBMCs.

CDR3 nucleotide sequence: TGTGCCAGCGGATCCCCTTCTAGTGGCTCCGAGCAGTACTTC. Translating it yields CASGSPSSGSEQYF. The chain carries TRBV6-1 and TRBJ2-7; D gene unclear. This CDR3 contains 14 residues. V was clipped by 8 bases and J by 6 bases, with 20 bases between them. Germline V gives CDR1 MNHNS, CDR2 SASEGT.